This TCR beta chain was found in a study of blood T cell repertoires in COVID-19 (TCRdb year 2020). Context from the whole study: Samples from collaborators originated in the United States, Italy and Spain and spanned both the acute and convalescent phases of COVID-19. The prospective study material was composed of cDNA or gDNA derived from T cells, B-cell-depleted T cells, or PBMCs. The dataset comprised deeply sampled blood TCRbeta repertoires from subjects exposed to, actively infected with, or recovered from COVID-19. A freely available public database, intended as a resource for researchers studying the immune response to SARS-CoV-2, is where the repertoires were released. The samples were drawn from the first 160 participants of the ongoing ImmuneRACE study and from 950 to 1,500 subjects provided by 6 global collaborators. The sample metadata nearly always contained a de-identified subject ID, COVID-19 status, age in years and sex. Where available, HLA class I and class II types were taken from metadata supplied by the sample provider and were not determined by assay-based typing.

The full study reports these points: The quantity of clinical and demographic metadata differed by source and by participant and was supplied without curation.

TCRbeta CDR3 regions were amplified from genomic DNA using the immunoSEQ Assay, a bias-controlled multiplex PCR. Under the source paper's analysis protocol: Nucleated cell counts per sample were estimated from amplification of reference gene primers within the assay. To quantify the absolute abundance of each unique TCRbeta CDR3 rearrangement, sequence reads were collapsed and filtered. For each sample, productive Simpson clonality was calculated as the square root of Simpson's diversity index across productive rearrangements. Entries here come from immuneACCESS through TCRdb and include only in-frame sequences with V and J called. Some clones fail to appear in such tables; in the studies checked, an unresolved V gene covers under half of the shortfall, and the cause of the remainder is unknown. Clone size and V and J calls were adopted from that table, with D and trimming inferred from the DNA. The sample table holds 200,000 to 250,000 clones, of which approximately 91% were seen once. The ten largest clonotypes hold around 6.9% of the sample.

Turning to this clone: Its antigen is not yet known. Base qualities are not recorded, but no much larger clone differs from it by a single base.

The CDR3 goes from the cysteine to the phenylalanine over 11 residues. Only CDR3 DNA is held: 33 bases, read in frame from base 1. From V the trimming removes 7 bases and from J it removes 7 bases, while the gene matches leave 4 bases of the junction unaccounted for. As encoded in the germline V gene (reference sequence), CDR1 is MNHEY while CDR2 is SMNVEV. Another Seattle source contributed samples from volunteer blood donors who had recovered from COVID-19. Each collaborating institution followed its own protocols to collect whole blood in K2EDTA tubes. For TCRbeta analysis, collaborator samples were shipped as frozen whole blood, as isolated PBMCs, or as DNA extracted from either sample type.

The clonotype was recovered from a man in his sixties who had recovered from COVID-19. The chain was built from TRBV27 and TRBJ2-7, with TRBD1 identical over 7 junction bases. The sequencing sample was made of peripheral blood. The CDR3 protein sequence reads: CASKGAGEQYF. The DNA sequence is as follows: TGTGCCAGCAAGGGGGCTGGTGAGCAGTACTTC.